The rows below give T cell receptor beta chains drawn from one sample of a study of blood T cell repertoires in COVID-19. Profiled with immunoSEQ multiplex PCR; TCRdb holds only in-frame clones, not every one. The table shows about 75,000 clones, with approximately 74% occurring only once. Sample: peripheral blood. All receptors derive from a human donor with acute or convalescent COVID-19. The donor label of this sample is uncertain. Both conserved end residues are part of each CDR3. A D gene is named only where the DNA matches it firmly. Only some rows state a clone size, as once, few, many or a class for expanded clones.

CDR3aa: CASSFLRSGGETQYF; CDR3nt: TGTGCCAGCAGCTTCTTACGTTCAGGTGGCGAGACCCAGTACTTC; v_gene: TRBV7-9; j_gene: TRBJ2-5; abundance: few; d_gene: -
CDR3aa: CASSVVLGDTQYF; CDR3nt: TGTGCCAGCAGCGTAGTACTAGGAGATACGCAGTATTTT; v_gene: TRBV9; j_gene: TRBJ2-3; abundance: -; d_gene: -
CDR3aa: CASSPEPREYGYTF; CDR3nt: TGTGCCAGCAGCCCAGAGCCCAGGGAATATGGCTACACCTTC; v_gene: TRBV5-6; j_gene: TRBJ1-2; abundance: -; d_gene: -
CDR3aa: CASSRQGLGGYTF; CDR3nt: TGCGCCAGCAGCCGACAGGGCTTGGGTGGCTACACCTTC; v_gene: TRBV10-2; j_gene: TRBJ1-2; abundance: -; d_gene: TRBD1
CDR3aa: CASMTLAGNEQYF; CDR3nt: TGTGCCAGCATGACCTTAGCGGGAAACGAGCAGTACTTC; v_gene: TRBV28; j_gene: TRBJ2-7; abundance: -; d_gene: TRBD2
CDR3aa: CASSHAPARQGSEQFF; CDR3nt: TGTGCCAGCAGCCATGCTCCCGCTAGACAGGGGAGTGAGCAGTTCTTC; v_gene: TRBV7-3; j_gene: TRBJ2-1; abundance: -; d_gene: TRBD1
CDR3aa: CASNPRGQGNTEAFF; CDR3nt: TGTGCCAGCAATCCCAGGGGACAGGGGAACACTGAAGCTTTCTTT; v_gene: TRBV6-5; j_gene: TRBJ1-1; abundance: few; d_gene: TRBD1
CDR3aa: CASSWTFSDGYTF; CDR3nt: TGTGCCAGCAGTTGGACATTTTCCGATGGCTACACCTTC; v_gene: TRBV6-5; j_gene: TRBJ1-2; abundance: -; d_gene: -
CDR3aa: CASSQTGGGTGELFF; CDR3nt: TGTGCCAGCAGCCAGACAGGGGGCGGCACCGGGGAGCTGTTTTTT; v_gene: TRBV11-2; j_gene: TRBJ2-2; abundance: -; d_gene: TRBD1
CDR3aa: CASSSGQPYNSPLHF; CDR3nt: TGTGCCAGCAGTTCCGGACAGCCCTATAATTCACCCCTCCACTTT; v_gene: TRBV6-5; j_gene: TRBJ1-6; abundance: -; d_gene: -
CDR3aa: CASSEMGWEAQPQHF; CDR3nt: TGTGCCAGCAGTGAAATGGGTTGGGAGGCGCAGCCCCAGCATTTT; v_gene: TRBV6-1; j_gene: TRBJ1-5; abundance: -; d_gene: -
CDR3aa: CASCGSVTNTGELFF; CDR3nt: TGCGCCAGCTGTGGTTCAGTAACGAACACCGGGGAGCTGTTTTTT; v_gene: TRBV5-1; j_gene: TRBJ2-2; abundance: -; d_gene: -
CDR3aa: CASSEKQGTVQPQHF; CDR3nt: TGTGCCAGCAGCGAGAAACAGGGTACGGTTCAGCCCCAGCATTTT; v_gene: TRBV2; j_gene: TRBJ1-5; abundance: -; d_gene: -
CDR3aa: CASSLDARAGNTIYF; CDR3nt: TGTGCCAGCAGCTTAGACGCCAGGGCTGGAAACACCATATATTTT; v_gene: TRBV13; j_gene: TRBJ1-3; abundance: once; d_gene: -
CDR3aa: CASSKAVQGAGGNTIYF; CDR3nt: TGTGCCAGCAGCAAAGCGGTACAGGGGGCAGGTGGAAACACCATATATTTT; v_gene: TRBV21-1; j_gene: TRBJ1-3; abundance: -; d_gene: -
CDR3aa: CASSIVGHPEQETQYF; CDR3nt: TGTGCCAGTAGTATAGTGGGGCATCCAGAACAAGAGACCCAGTACTTC; v_gene: TRBV19; j_gene: TRBJ2-5; abundance: -; d_gene: -
CDR3aa: CASSRIDSDNEQFF; CDR3nt: TGTGCCAGTAGTAGGATCGACTCGGACAATGAGCAGTTCTTC; v_gene: TRBV19; j_gene: TRBJ2-1; abundance: -; d_gene: -
CDR3aa: CAISDPRTSRNTQYF; CDR3nt: TGTGCCATCAGTGACCCCCGGACTAGTCGGAATACGCAGTATTTT; v_gene: TRBV10-3; j_gene: TRBJ2-3; abundance: -; d_gene: TRBD2
CDR3aa: CASSPILRGTDTQYF; CDR3nt: TGTGCCAGCTCACCAATCTTGCGGGGCACAGATACGCAGTATTTT; v_gene: TRBV18; j_gene: TRBJ2-3; abundance: once; d_gene: -
CDR3aa: CASSMGAWRKVGMNTEAFF; CDR3nt: TGTGCCAGTAGTATGGGGGCGTGGAGGAAGGTTGGGATGAACACTGAAGCTTTCTTT; v_gene: TRBV19; j_gene: TRBJ1-1; abundance: -; d_gene: -
CDR3aa: CASSPGLARETQYF; CDR3nt: TGTGCCAGCAGCCCGGGACTAGCGCGAGAGACCCAGTACTTC; v_gene: TRBV7-2; j_gene: TRBJ2-5; abundance: -; d_gene: TRBD2
CDR3aa: CASSGVAGGTPDTQYF; CDR3nt: TGTGCCAGCAGCGGAGTAGCGGGAGGGACGCCAGATACGCAGTATTTT; v_gene: TRBV11-1; j_gene: TRBJ2-3; abundance: -; d_gene: TRBD2
CDR3aa: CASSAAGRSGELFF; CDR3nt: TGTGCCAGCTCGGCGGCAGGGAGGTCCGGGGAGCTGTTTTTT; v_gene: TRBV18; j_gene: TRBJ2-2; abundance: -; d_gene: -
CDR3aa: CASSLAGTGSSPLHF; CDR3nt: TGTGCCAGCAGCCTCGCCGGGACAGGGAGTTCACCCCTCCACTTT; v_gene: TRBV5-4; j_gene: TRBJ1-6; abundance: -; d_gene: TRBD1
CDR3aa: CASSQVVAGRETQYF; CDR3nt: TGTGCCAGCAGCCAGGTCGTAGCGGGACGGGAGACCCAGTACTTC; v_gene: TRBV14; j_gene: TRBJ2-5; abundance: -; d_gene: TRBD2
CDR3aa: CASSSPRYSTDTQYF; CDR3nt: TGTGCCAGCAGTTCCCCGAGGTATAGCACAGATACGCAGTATTTT; v_gene: TRBV27; j_gene: TRBJ2-3; abundance: -; d_gene: -
CDR3aa: CASSPWGTGNEQFF; CDR3nt: TGTGCCAGCAGCCCCTGGGGGACAGGGAATGAGCAGTTCTTC; v_gene: TRBV7-9; j_gene: TRBJ2-1; abundance: -; d_gene: TRBD1
CDR3aa: CAWSVGLAGYEQYF; CDR3nt: TGTGCCTGGAGTGTCGGACTAGCGGGCTACGAGCAGTACTTC; v_gene: TRBV30; j_gene: TRBJ2-7; abundance: few; d_gene: TRBD2
CDR3aa: CASSFYTDTQYF; CDR3nt: TGTGCCAGCAGTTTTTACACAGATACGCAGTATTTT; v_gene: TRBV6-5; j_gene: TRBJ2-3; abundance: -; d_gene: -
CDR3aa: CASSFDLPGGNTGELFF; CDR3nt: TGTGCCAGCAGCTTCGATCTTCCGGGGGGGAACACCGGGGAGCTGTTTTTT; v_gene: TRBV5-5; j_gene: TRBJ2-2; abundance: -; d_gene: TRBD2
CDR3aa: CASSLATGNTEAFF; CDR3nt: TGTGCCAGCAGCTTGGCGACGGGGAACACTGAAGCTTTCTTT; v_gene: TRBV5-4; j_gene: TRBJ1-1; abundance: once; d_gene: -
CDR3aa: CASSPLTYGYTF; CDR3nt: TGTGCCAGCAGTCCCCTGACTTATGGCTACACCTTC; v_gene: TRBV12-3/TRBV12-4; j_gene: TRBJ1-2; abundance: -; d_gene: -
CDR3aa: CASSPTGVGTSYEQYF; CDR3nt: TGCGCCAGCAGCCCTACAGGGGTAGGAACCTCCTACGAGCAGTACTTC; v_gene: TRBV5-1; j_gene: TRBJ2-7; abundance: -; d_gene: TRBD1
CDR3aa: CASSSTTGVATNEKLFF; CDR3nt: TGTGCCAGCAGCTCCACCACAGGGGTGGCGACTAATGAAAAACTGTTTTTT; v_gene: TRBV7-9; j_gene: TRBJ1-4; abundance: -; d_gene: TRBD1
CDR3aa: CASSQDHSRDSPLHF; CDR3nt: TGTGCCAGCAGCCAAGATCACAGCCGCGACTCACCCCTCCACTTT; v_gene: TRBV4-2; j_gene: TRBJ1-6; abundance: few; d_gene: -
CDR3aa: CASSLNGQTSGANVLTF; CDR3nt: TGTGCCAGCAGCTTAAACGGACAGACCTCTGGGGCCAACGTCCTGACTTTC; v_gene: TRBV7-3; j_gene: TRBJ2-6; abundance: -; d_gene: -
CDR3aa: CASSRGLAGGNEQFF; CDR3nt: TGTGCCAGCAGTCGAGGACTAGCAGGGGGGAATGAGCAGTTCTTC; v_gene: TRBV6-5; j_gene: TRBJ2-1; abundance: -; d_gene: -
CDR3aa: CASSFDRGPGPQHF; CDR3nt: TGTGCCAGCAGCTTTGACAGGGGGCCGGGTCCCCAGCATTTT; v_gene: TRBV7-2; j_gene: TRBJ1-5; abundance: -; d_gene: TRBD1
CDR3aa: CASSRLGPGGAFF; CDR3nt: TGTGCCAGCAGCCGACTAGGCCCAGGTGGAGCTTTCTTT; v_gene: TRBV5-6; j_gene: TRBJ1-1; abundance: few; d_gene: -
CDR3aa: CATSEPRGAGELFF; CDR3nt: TGTGCCACCAGTGAGCCTCGCGGGGCCGGGGAGCTGTTTTTT; v_gene: TRBV24-1; j_gene: TRBJ2-2; abundance: few; d_gene: -
CDR3aa: CASSRAQGTHEAFF; CDR3nt: TGTGCCAGCAGTAGGGCACAGGGGACCCATGAAGCTTTCTTT; v_gene: TRBV6-5; j_gene: TRBJ1-1; abundance: -; d_gene: TRBD1
CDR3aa: CASSEGGTGWGYEQYF; CDR3nt: TGTGCCAGCAGTGAAGGCGGGACAGGGTGGGGGTACGAGCAGTACTTC; v_gene: TRBV2; j_gene: TRBJ2-7; abundance: -; d_gene: TRBD1
CDR3aa: CASTPPGGRSYNEQFF; CDR3nt: TGTGCCAGTACCCCCCCAGGCGGGCGGAGCTACAATGAGCAGTTCTTC; v_gene: TRBV19; j_gene: TRBJ2-1; abundance: -; d_gene: -
CDR3aa: CASSLGGTELFF; CDR3nt: TGTGCCAGCAGCTTAGGTGGGACTGAGCTGTTTTTT; v_gene: TRBV7-9; j_gene: TRBJ2-2; abundance: -; d_gene: -
CDR3aa: CASSFQDSYPQPQHF; CDR3nt: TGTGCCAGCAGCTTTCAGGACAGTTACCCTCAGCCCCAGCATTTT; v_gene: TRBV5-5; j_gene: TRBJ1-5; abundance: -; d_gene: -